The 2 T cell receptor beta chains given below trace back to one sample, sequenced in a study of T cell responses to AZD1222 COVID-19 vaccine. The protocol was immunoSEQ multiplex PCR, while the TCRdb copy is restricted to in-frame clones and leaves out a portion. The table includes about 130,000 clones, 80% to 90% detected once. Sequenced material: peripheral blood, taken on day 0 of AZD1222 vaccination. Receptors originate from an adult in good health.

This clone was observed a handful of times. J is TRBJ1-2 and V is TRBV3-1 (or the pseudogene TRBV3-2), with TRBD1 identical over 10 bases. V dropped 1 base and J dropped 4; count of bases not matched to a gene: 0. The CDR3 consists of 14 residues. Germline assignment: CDR1 LGHDT and CDR2 YNNKEL (reference sequence). This CDR3 is CASSQGTGGYGYTF. The CDR3, as DNA: TGTGCCAGCAGCCAAGGGACAGGGGGCTATGGCTACACCTTC.

The chain joins TRBV6-2 or TRBV6-3 to TRBJ1-1; tentative D call: TRBD1 (6 bases). The CDR3 has 15 residues. Per the germline V gene, CDR1 is MNHEY and CDR2 is SVGEGT. The V gene lost 5 bases and the J gene lost 11 bases, with 24 bases spanning the gap. The CDR3 protein is CASSRSRGALGGAFF. In DNA form, the CDR3 reads TGTGCCAGCAGTCGCTCTCGGGGGGCGTTAGGCGGGGCTTTCTTT.